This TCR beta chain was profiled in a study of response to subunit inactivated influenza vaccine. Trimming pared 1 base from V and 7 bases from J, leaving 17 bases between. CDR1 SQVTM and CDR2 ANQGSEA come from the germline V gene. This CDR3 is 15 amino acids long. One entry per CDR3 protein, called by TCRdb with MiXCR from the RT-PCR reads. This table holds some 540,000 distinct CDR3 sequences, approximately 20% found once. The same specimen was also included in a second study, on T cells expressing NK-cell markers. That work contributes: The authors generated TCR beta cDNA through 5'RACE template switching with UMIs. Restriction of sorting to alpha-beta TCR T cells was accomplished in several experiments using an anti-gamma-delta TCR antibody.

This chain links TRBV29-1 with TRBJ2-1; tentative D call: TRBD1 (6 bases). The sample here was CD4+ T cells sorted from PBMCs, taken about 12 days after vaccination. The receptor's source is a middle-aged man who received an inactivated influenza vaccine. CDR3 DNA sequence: TGCAGCGTTGAAGTTCTACCACAGGGAAGGAATGAGCAGTTCTTC. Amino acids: CSVEVLPQGRNEQFF.